A single sample gave rise to the 9 T cell receptor beta chains below, sequenced in a study of blood T cell repertoires in COVID-19. Clones were read by immunoSEQ multiplex PCR, and TCRdb kept only the in-frame ones, dropping some. The data show roughly 100,000 clones, with around 86% seen just once and about 2.9% held by the top ten. The specimen was peripheral blood. These receptors were collected from a man aged 45-65 years with active or convalescent COVID-19.

The chain joins TRBV27 to TRBJ1-5; no definite D call. The germline V gene encodes CDR1 MNHEY and CDR2 SMNVEV (reference sequence). With 5 bases removed from V and 3 bases from J, the gap between germline ends came to 11 bases. The CDR3 has 14 residues. Here the CDR3 reads CASSQYRVNQPQHF. The CDR3 DNA follows: TGTGCCAGCAGTCAATACCGGGTCAATCAGCCCCAGCATTTT.

In its sample, this clone was seen a few times. V usage is TRBV27 and J usage is TRBJ1-4; the D gene is possibly TRBD1 (5 bases). Germline V gives CDR1 MNHEY, CDR2 SMNVEV (reference sequence). V lost 5 bases and J lost 4, with 14 bases in between. The CDR3 has 15 amino acids. Written as DNA, the CDR3 is TGTGCCAGCAGTGCTACAGGTCTCCTTAATGAAAAACTGTTTTTT. Translated: CASSATGLLNEKLFF.

The chain joins TRBV5-1 to TRBJ2-6, with D maybe TRBD1 (5 bases). The CDR3 length is 15 residues. V was cut by 4 bases and J by 0 bases, with 8 bases left in between. Germline assignment: CDR1 SGHRS and CDR2 YFSETQ. The CDR3 reads CASSKDSSGANVLTF. CDR3 nucleotide sequence: TGCGCCAGCAGCAAAGACAGCTCTGGGGCCAACGTCCTGACTTTC.

This chain uses TRBV6-6 with TRBJ2-7, with 9 bases fitting TRBD1. CDR1 and CDR2 (germline): MNHNY, SVGAGI (reference sequence). The CDR3 runs to 15 residues. V lost 5 bases, J lost 2 bases, and 7 bases stayed unmatched. CDR3 region: CASSNPDRGAYEQYF. CDR3 sequence (DNA): TGTGCCAGCAGTAACCCCGACAGGGGGGCCTACGAGCAGTACTTC.

The chain couples TRBV28 to TRBJ1-4; no clear D. Germline values: CDR1 MDHEN, CDR2 SYDVKM. The CDR3 sequence is 16 residues long. The V end was cut by 1 base, the J end by 0 bases, with 9 bases between. The CDR3 DNA reads as TGTGCCAGCAGTTTATCCCACTCTGCAACTAATGAAAAACTGTTTTTT. Its translation: CASSLSHSATNEKLFF.

This chain joins TRBV15 and TRBJ2-6; D may be TRBD1 (5 bases). Trimming removed 0 bases from V and 2 bases from J, with 5 bases in between. Germline V gene sequence: CDR1 LNHNV, CDR2 YYDKDF (reference sequence). This CDR3 has 15 amino acids. This CDR3 reads CATSREGPGANVLTF. The DNA of the CDR3 is TGTGCCACCAGCAGAGAGGGGCCTGGGGCCAACGTCCTGACTTTC. Drawing the rest from reference TRBV15 and TRBJ2-6, the complete variable domain is DAMVIQNPRYQVTQFGKPVTLSCSQTLNHNVMYWYQQKSSQAPKLLFHYYDKDFNNEADTPDNFQSRRPNTSFCFLDIRSPGLGDTAMYLCATSREGPGANVLTFGAGSRLTVL.

The chain is built from TRBV27 and TRBJ2-2; TRBD2 matches at 10 bases. The CDR3 consists of 16 residues. Germline CDR1 MNHEY, CDR2 SMNVEV (reference sequence). V dropped 5 bases and J dropped 7; count of bases not matched to a gene: 10. The CDR3 protein is CASSVSGGASGGELFF. The CDR3 nucleotides read TGTGCCAGCAGTGTCAGCGGGGGGGCGTCGGGCGGGGAGCTGTTTTTT.

This chain connects TRBV30 to TRBJ1-4; the match to TRBD1 covers 7 bases. The CDR3 length is 13 residues. V shed 3 bases, J shed 5 bases, and the junction held 3 bases outside the gene matches. Germline CDR1 is GTSNPN and CDR2 is SVGIG (reference sequence). The CDR3 coding sequence is TGTGCCTGGAGCCGGGACAGAAATGAAAAACTGTTTTTT. The encoded protein is CAWSRDRNEKLFF.

J is TRBJ1-5 and V is TRBV7-8; D call uncertain. The CDR3 loop spans 14 amino acids. Germline V CDR1 and CDR2: SGHVS, FQNEAQ. V lost 5 bases, J lost 0 bases, and 8 bases lay in between. The CDR3 loop is CASSRVFSNQPQHF. The CDR3, as DNA: TGTGCCAGCAGCCGGGTCTTTAGCAATCAGCCCCAGCATTTT.